The sequence of this T cell receptor (beta chain) was determined in a study of T cells in Graves' hyperthyroidism and ophthalmopathy (dated by TCRdb to between 2018 and 2020). As for the study more broadly: Peripheral blood samples were taken at the time of initial diagnosis, prior to any treatment. A discovery cohort of about 100 patients, approximately 45 with Graves' ophthalmopathy and approximately 55 with stable Graves' hyperthyroidism, was used to find distinguishing TCR V-J signatures. In about 6 Graves' hyperthyroidism patients, the study also compared T-cell repertoires from thyroid tissue with T-cell repertoires from blood. According to the paper, TCR Vbeta CDR3 sequencing was carried out on more than 120 peripheral blood samples, which came from fewer than 50 ophthalmopathy, 75 or so hyperthyroidism and some 17 progressor patients. The 100 discovery patients were randomly divided into training and test sets at a 7:3 ratio. After blood sampling, hyperthyroidism patients were treated with methimazole at a starting dose of 30 mg daily, and ophthalmopathy patients were treated with high-dose intravenous methylprednisolone. Whether ophthalmopathy could be predicted prospectively was tested in an independent validation cohort made up of 18 hyperthyroidism patients plus 17 patients who later progressed to ophthalmopathy.

Graves' hyperthyroidism was defined as stable when no progression to ophthalmopathy occurred over 18 months of follow-up. Hyperthyroidism patients were aged 18 to 65 years and newly diagnosed, with disease duration of less than 2 months. The study excluded patients with uncontrolled infections, other autoimmune diseases, pregnancy or lactation. Diagnoses were based on clinical symptoms, serum thyroxine and TRAb, thyroid ultrasound and orbital computed tomography. PBMCs were separated from around 9.1 ml of fresh peripheral blood using Ficoll-Paque density gradient centrifugation. Total RNA was extracted using Trizol reagent, and RNA quality was assessed on an Agilent 2100 Bioanalyzer. This clonotype was detected ten times or more. Its antigen specificity is not known. The input lacks base qualities; no much larger clone sits a single base away. Amplification of TCR beta CDR3 regions was carried out from RNA transcripts. The TCR CDR3 was subjected to a first round of RT-PCR using the HTBI primer set and the Qiagen OneStep RT-PCR kit. Libraries were constructed in a second round of multiplex PCR, after which size selection and purification were carried out. Libraries were sequenced paired-end with 100 bp reads on an Illumina HiSeq2000. The original methods were these. SOAPnuke was used to process the raw data, removing reads that contained adapters or uncalled bases, had a mean Phred below 15, or lacked an exact match to the constant primer or identifier. COPE v1.2.5 was used to merge high-quality paired reads, and clonotypes were defined as unique nucleotide sequences. MiTCR v1.1 was used to align clonotypes to the IMGT TRBV, TRBD and TRBJ reference segments. Only V-J combinations with frequency above 0.0001, covering about 99% of repertoires, were analysed. A TCS score was defined as the ratio between F50 (clonal expansion) and ExV (chaos), using BLOSUM62-based TCRdist between CDR3 peptides within each V-J. Welch's t-statistics and random forest reduced fewer than 550 V-J features to 10 to 15, which were used in a naive Bayes classifier (R e1071). Using fastp at Q25 and MiXCR, TCRdb reprocessed the public reads and kept productive beta chains. Every distinct CDR3 protein forms one entry, paired with its most common genes and DNA. It is TCRdb's table, rather than the study itself, that gives the V and J calls and clone size. The sample records 450,000 to 600,000 distinct CDR3 sequences, 14% of which are singletons. The ten largest clones capture about 15% of the sample.

The study at large found these results: A model built on a 13 V-J signature distinguished ophthalmopathy from stable hyperthyroidism, reaching about 88% sensitivity and 81.08% specificity in cross-validation and 80%/75% in testing. Most expanded thyroid clonotypes (frequency above 0.001) were also detected in blood, a finding suggesting that blood repertoires may reflect thyroid immune responses. In validation, the model predicted progression to ophthalmopathy with 55% to 71% sensitivity and 72.22% specificity, a median of approximately 6.7 months before onset. No statistical method was used to set the sample size in advance, and investigators knew the group allocation.

Material for sequencing was blood. The TCR comes from a woman aged 40-49 years with Graves' hyperthyroidism.

The CDR3 amino acid sequence is: CASRPEQSSYNEQFF. The sequenced DNA: TGCGCCAGCAGGCCAGAACAGAGCTCCTACAATGAGCAGTTCTTC. The V gene is TRBV5-1 and the J gene is TRBJ2-1; too little of a D gene remains to name it. The CDR3 sequence holds 15 residues, the cysteine and phenylalanine included. Only the CDR3 DNA stays, 45 bases, in frame from base 1. CDR1 and CDR2 were assigned from the germline V gene as SGHRS and YFSETQ. V is reduced by 5 bases and J by 0 bases, leaving a spacing of 12 bases between them.